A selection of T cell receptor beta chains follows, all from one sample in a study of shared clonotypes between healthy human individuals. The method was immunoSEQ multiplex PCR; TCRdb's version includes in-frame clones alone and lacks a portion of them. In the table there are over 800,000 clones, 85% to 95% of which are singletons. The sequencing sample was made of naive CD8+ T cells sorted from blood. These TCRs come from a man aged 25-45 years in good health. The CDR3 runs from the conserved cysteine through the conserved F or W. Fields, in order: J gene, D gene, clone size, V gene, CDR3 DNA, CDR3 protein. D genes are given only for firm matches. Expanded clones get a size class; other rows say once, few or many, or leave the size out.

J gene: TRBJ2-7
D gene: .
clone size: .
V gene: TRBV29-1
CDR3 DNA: TGCAGCGTTGAAGTTCCCACCTCTAACGAGCAGTACTTC
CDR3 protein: CSVEVPTSNEQYF

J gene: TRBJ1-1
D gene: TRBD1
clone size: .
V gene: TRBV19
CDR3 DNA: TGTGCCAGTAGTATTAACGAATACAGGGGTGAAGCTTTCTTT
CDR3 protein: CASSINEYRGEAFF

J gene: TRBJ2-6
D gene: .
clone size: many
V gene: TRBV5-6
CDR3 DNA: TGTGCCAGCAGCCACCCCTCTGGGGCCAACGTCCTGACTTTC
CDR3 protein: CASSHPSGANVLTF

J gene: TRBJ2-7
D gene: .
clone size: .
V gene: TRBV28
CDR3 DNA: TGTGCCAGCAGTTTATGGTTGGGGACCCAGAGCTCCTACGAGCAGTACTTC
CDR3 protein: CASSLWLGTQSSYEQYF

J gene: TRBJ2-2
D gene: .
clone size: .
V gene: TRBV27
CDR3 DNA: TGTGCCAGCAGTTTAAATAGGGGGACCGGGGAGCTGTTTTTT
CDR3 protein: CASSLNRGTGELFF

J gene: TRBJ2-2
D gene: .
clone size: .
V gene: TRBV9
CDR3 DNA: TGTGCCAGCAGCGTAGGGGAAGGGTCGTGGGAGCTGTTTTTT
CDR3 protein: CASSVGEGSWELFF

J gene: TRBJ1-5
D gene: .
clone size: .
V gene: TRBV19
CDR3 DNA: TGTGCCAGTAGTTCTGGGTTTAATAGCAATCAGCCCCAGCATTTT
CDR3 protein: CASSSGFNSNQPQHF

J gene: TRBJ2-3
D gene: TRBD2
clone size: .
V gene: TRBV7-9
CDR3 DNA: TGTGCCAGCAGCCCCACTAGCGGGGCGAACACAGATACGCAGTATTTT
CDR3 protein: CASSPTSGANTDTQYF

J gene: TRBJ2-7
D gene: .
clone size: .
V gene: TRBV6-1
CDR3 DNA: TGTGCCAGCAGTGCCATTAGCGGATGGGCTTACGAGCAGTACTTC
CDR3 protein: CASSAISGWAYEQYF

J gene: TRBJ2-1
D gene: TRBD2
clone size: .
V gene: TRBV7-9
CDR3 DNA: TGTGCCAGCAGCTTCAGCGGGAATATTCATGAGCAGTTCTTC
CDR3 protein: CASSFSGNIHEQFF

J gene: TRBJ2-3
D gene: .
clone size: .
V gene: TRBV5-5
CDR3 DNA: TGTGCCAGCAGCTTTGAGAGGGGCACAGATACGCAGTATTTT
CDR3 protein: CASSFERGTDTQYF

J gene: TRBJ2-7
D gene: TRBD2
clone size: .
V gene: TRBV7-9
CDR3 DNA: TGTGCCAGCAGCGCCCGCCAGGGACTAGCGGGAGACGAGCAGTACTTC
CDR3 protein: CASSARQGLAGDEQYF

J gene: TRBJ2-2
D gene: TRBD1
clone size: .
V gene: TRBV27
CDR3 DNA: TGTGCCAGCAGCTTCTCCGGGACAGGGGACACCGGGGAGCTGTTTTTT
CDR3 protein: CASSFSGTGDTGELFF

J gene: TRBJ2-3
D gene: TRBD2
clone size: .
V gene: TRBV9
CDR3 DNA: TGTGCCAGCAATAGCGGGAGGGCTGGAGATACGCAGTATTTT
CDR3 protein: CASNSGRAGDTQYF

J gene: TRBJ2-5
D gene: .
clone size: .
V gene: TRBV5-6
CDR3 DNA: TGTGCCAGCAGCGGGTGGGTTCCCCGAGAAGAGACCCAGTACTTC
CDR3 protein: CASSGWVPREETQYF

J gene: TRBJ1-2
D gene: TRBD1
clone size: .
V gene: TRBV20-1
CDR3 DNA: TGCAGTGCCGCAGGGGGCGATGGCTACACCTTC
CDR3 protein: CSAAGGDGYTF

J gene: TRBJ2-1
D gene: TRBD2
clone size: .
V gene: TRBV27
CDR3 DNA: TGTGCCAGCAGTTCCAGCGGGGGGTACAATGAGCAGTTCTTC
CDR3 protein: CASSSSGGYNEQFF

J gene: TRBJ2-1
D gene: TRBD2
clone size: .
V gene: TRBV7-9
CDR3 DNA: TGTGCCAGCAGCCCGAGCGGGAGTAATTACAATGAGCAGTTCTTC
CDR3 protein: CASSPSGSNYNEQFF

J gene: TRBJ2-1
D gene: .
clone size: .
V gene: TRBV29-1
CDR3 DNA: TGCAGCGTTCCGACCCCCAAGGAGCAGTTCTTC
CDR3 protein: CSVPTPKEQFF

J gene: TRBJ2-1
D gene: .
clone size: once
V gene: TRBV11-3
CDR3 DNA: TGTGCCAGCAGCTTAGACCTAGGGGATGAGAATGAGCAGTTCTTC
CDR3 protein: CASSLDLGDENEQFF

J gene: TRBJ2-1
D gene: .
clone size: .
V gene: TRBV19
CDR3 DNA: TGTGCCAGTAGTATAGGAGTCTACAATGAGCAGTTCTTC
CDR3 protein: CASSIGVYNEQFF

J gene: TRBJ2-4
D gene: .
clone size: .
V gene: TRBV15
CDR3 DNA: TGTGCCACCGGAAGGGGAGTCGGAGACATTCAGTACTTC
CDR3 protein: CATGRGVGDIQYF

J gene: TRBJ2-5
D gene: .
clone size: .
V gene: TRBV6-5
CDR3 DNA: TGTGCCAGCCGTGGTTACCAAGAGACCCAGTACTTC
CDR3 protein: CASRGYQETQYF

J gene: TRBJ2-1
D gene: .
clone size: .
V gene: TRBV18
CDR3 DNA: TGTGCCAGCTCACCAAAAACTAAATACAATGAGCAGTTCTTC
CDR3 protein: CASSPKTKYNEQFF

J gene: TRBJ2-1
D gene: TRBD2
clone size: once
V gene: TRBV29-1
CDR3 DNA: TGCAGCGTTGGGGGCGGGACTAGCATCGATGAGCAGTTCTTC
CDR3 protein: CSVGGGTSIDEQFF

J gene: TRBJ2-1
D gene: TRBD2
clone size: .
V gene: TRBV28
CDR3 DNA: TGTGCCAGCAGCTACGGCTCATTCGGGAGGGTCGACAATGAGCAGTTCTTC
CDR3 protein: CASSYGSFGRVDNEQFF

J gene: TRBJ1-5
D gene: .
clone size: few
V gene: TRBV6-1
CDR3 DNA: TGTGCCAGCAGTGATTTGGGGGCCCAGCCCCAGCATTTT
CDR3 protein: CASSDLGAQPQHF

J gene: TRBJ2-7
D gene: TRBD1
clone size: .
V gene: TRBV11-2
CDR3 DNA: TGTGCCAGCAGTTCCACCGGGACAGGGGTCTACGAGCAGTACTTC
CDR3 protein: CASSSTGTGVYEQYF

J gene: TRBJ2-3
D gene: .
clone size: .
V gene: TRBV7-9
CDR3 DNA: TGTGCCAGCAGCTTAGTTTCTGGCACAGATACGCAGTATTTT
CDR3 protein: CASSLVSGTDTQYF

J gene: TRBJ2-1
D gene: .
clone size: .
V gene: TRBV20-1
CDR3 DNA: TGCAGTGCTTGGACCGACAATGAGCAGTTCTTC
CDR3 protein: CSAWTDNEQFF

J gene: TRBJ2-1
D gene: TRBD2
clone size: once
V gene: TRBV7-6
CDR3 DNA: TGTGCCAGCAGCTTAGGGAGCGGGGGGATAGGGGAGCAGTTCTTC
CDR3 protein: CASSLGSGGIGEQFF

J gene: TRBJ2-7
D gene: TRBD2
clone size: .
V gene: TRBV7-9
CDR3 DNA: TGTGCCAGCAGCCCTGAATTGGGACTAGCCTACGAGCAGTACTTC
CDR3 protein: CASSPELGLAYEQYF

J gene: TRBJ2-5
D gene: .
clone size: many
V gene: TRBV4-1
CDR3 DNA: TGCGCCAGCAGCCCCCCAGGTGGGGCTAGCGAACAAGAGACCCAGTACTTC
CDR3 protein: CASSPPGGASEQETQYF

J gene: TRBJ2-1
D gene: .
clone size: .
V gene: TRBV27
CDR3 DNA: TGTGCCAGCAGTCCGCGGCTCAATGAGCAGTTCTTC
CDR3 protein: CASSPRLNEQFF

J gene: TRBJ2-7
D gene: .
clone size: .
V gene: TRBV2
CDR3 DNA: TGTGCCAGCAGTACTCCGGACCCCTCGTCCTACGAGCAGTACTTC
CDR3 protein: CASSTPDPSSYEQYF

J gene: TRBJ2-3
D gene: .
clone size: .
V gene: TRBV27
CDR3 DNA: TGTGCCAGCAGTTTATCCGTCCGGACAGATACGCAGTATTTT
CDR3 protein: CASSLSVRTDTQYF

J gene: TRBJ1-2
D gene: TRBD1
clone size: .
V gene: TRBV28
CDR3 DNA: TGTGCCAGCAGTCTAACAGGGGTTGGCTACACCTTC
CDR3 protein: CASSLTGVGYTF

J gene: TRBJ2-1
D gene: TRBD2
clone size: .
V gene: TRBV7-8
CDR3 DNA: TGTGCCAGCAGCCCGCCCTTTAGCGGGGATCACAATGAGCAGTTCTTC
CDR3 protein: CASSPPFSGDHNEQFF

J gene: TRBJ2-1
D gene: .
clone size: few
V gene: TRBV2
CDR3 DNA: TGTGCCAGCAGTGACCCGGGTGGCTACAATGAGCAGTTCTTC
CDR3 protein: CASSDPGGYNEQFF

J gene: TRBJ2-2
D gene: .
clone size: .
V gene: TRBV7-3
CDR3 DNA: TGTGCCAGCAGCACCGGGATTTTTTCCGGGGAGCTGTTTTTT
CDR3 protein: CASSTGIFSGELFF

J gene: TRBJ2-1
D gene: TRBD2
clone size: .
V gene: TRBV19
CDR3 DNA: TGTGCCAGTAGTATACTAGCGGGAGGGGGGGATGAGCAGTTCTTC
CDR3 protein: CASSILAGGGDEQFF

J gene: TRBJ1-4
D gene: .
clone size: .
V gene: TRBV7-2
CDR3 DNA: TGTGCCAGCAGCTTAGAGGGGTCCGCGGGGGAAAAACTGTTTTTT
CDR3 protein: CASSLEGSAGEKLFF

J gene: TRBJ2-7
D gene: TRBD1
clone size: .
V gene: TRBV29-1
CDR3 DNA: TGCAGCGCCGAATCGACAGGGGCCTACGAGCAGTACTTC
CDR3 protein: CSAESTGAYEQYF

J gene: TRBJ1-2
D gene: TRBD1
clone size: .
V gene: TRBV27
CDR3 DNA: TGTGCCAGCAGTTTAAGGGGGACAGCATTAGGTGGCTACACCTTC
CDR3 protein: CASSLRGTALGGYTF

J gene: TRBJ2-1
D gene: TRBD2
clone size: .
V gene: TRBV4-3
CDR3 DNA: TGCGCCAGCAGCCAAGATTGGACTAGCGGGAGCTCCTACAATGAGCAGTTCTTC
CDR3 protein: CASSQDWTSGSSYNEQFF

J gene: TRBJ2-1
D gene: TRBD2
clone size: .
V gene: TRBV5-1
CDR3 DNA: TGCGCCAGCAGCCTCAAATTTGAAACTAGCGGGAGGGCCGGGGAGCAGTTCTTC
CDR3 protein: CASSLKFETSGRAGEQFF

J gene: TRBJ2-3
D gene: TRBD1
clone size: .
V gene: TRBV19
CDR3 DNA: TGTGCCAGTAGTATAGCGGGACAGGGCACAGATACGCAGTATTTT
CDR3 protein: CASSIAGQGTDTQYF

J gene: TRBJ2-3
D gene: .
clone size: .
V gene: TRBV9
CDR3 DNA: TGTGCCAGCAGCGGGGGGACCTCACGGCTGGATACGCAGTATTTT
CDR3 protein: CASSGGTSRLDTQYF

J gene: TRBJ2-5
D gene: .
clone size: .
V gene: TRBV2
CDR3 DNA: TGTGCCAGCAGGCCAGCGTACTTC
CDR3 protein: CASRPAYF

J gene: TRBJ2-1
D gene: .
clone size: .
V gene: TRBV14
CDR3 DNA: TGTGCCAGCAGCCAAGTCCCGGGTCGCCGGTACAATGAGCAGTTCTTC
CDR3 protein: CASSQVPGRRYNEQFF

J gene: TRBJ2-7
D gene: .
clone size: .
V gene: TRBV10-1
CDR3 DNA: TGCGCCAGCAGTGAGTCTTGGGGGCGAGAGCAGTACTTC
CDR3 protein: CASSESWGREQYF

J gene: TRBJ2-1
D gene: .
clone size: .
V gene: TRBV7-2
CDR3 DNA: TGTGCCAGCAGCTTAGCCCCCGGGGTCTGGAATGAGCAGTTCTTC
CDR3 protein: CASSLAPGVWNEQFF

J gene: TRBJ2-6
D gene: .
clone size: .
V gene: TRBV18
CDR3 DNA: TGTGCCAGCTCACCACAAGTAGCCCGGGACATTTTTGGCTCTGGGGCCAACGTCCTGACTTTC
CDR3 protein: CASSPQVARDIFGSGANVLTF

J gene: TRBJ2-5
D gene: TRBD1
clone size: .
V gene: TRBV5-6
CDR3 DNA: TGTGCCAGCAGCTTGGTGGGACAGGGGGTAGGGGAGACCCAGTACTTC
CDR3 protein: CASSLVGQGVGETQYF

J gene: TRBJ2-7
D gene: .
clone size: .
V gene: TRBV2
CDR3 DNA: TGTGCCAGCAGCCCACCCCTTGTTTACGAGCAGTACTTC
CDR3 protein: CASSPPLVYEQYF

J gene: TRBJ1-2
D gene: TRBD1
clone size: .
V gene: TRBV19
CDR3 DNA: TGTGCCAGTTGGCCGGGACAGGCGAATCGTGGCTACACCTTC
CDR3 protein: CASWPGQANRGYTF

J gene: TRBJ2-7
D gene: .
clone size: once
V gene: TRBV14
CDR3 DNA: TGTGCCAGCAGCCAAGAAAGAGGGGCCTCCTACGAGCAGTACTTC
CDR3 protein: CASSQERGASYEQYF

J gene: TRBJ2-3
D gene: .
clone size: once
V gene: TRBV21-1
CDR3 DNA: TGTGCCAGCAGCACATGCCCCACAGATACGCAGTATTTT
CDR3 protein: CASSTCPTDTQYF

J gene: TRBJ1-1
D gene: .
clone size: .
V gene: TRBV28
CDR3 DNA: TGTGCCAGCAGTTTAAGAGGCAGGGTGACTGAAGCTTTCTTT
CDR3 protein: CASSLRGRVTEAFF

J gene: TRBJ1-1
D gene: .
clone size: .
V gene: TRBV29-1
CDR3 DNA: TGCAGCGTTGGGGGGGGGACACCGAACACTGAAGCTTTCTTT
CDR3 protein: CSVGGGTPNTEAFF